This T cell receptor beta chain derives from a study of regulatory T cells in long-lasting Graves disease. Regarding the study as a whole: TRBV28, TRBJ1-2 and TRBJ2-5 emerged as the favored segments in persistent disease. Relative to new patients (under 1,000), persistent patients exhibited greater sharing of public clonotypes (around 2,800).

This clonotype was counted many times. The antigen is unknown. Sample time point: persistent/refractory GD, antithyroid drugs over 5 years with positive TRAb. The TCR library was made from RNA extracted from PBMCs. Collection of peripheral blood (around 10 milliliters) was done using EDTA tubes. With iRepertoire HTBI primers and Arm-PCR of CDR3 regions, TCR beta libraries were built. TCRdb independently ran MiXCR on the multiplex PCR reads; one entry per CDR3 protein. The top ten hold around 20% of the sample, which has fewer than 450,000 distinct CDR3 sequences, less than 25% seen once. The V segment lost 5 bases and the J segment 5 bases; nucleotides outside the gene matches: 5. Germline V gene data show CDR1 as SGHTA and CDR2 as FQGNSA. CDR3 length equals 13 residues.

Sequences were derived from peripheral blood mononuclear cells (PBMCs), sampled when the disease was refractory, from a patient treated with antithyroid drugs. V is TRBV7-2 and J is TRBJ2-5, with 7 bases lining up with TRBD1. The clonotype comes from a female donor with Graves disease. The CDR3 DNA reads TGTGCCAGCAGCACGACAGGGTTGGAGACCCAGTACTTC. Protein product: CASSTTGLETQYF.